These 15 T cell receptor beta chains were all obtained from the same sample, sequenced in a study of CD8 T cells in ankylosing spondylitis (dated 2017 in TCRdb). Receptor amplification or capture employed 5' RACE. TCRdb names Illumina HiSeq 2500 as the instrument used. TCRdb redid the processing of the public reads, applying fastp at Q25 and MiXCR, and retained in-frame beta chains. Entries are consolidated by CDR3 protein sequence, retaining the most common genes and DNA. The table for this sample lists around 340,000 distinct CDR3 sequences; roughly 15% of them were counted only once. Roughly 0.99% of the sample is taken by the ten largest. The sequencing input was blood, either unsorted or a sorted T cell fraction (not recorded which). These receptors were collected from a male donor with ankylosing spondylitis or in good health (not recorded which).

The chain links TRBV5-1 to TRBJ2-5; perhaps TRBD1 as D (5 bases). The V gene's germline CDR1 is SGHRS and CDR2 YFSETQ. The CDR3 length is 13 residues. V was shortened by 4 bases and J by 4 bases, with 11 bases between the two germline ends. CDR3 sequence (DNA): TGCGCCAGCAGCGTGCAGGGTTCAGAGACCCAGTACTTC. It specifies CASSVQGSETQYF.

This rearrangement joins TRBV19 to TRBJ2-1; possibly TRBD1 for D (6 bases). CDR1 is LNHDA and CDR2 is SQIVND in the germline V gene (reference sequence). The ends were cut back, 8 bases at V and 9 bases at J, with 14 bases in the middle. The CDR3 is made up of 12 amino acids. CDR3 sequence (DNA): TGTGCCAGTCGCTTTACAGGGAGTGAGCAGTTCTTC. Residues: CASRFTGSEQFF. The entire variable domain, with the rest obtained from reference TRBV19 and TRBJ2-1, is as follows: DGGITQSPKYLFRKEGQNVTLSCEQNLNHDAMYWYRQDPGQGLRLIYYSQIVNDFQKGDIAEGYSVSREKKESFPLTVTSAQKNPTAFYLCASRFTGSEQFFGPGTRLTVL.

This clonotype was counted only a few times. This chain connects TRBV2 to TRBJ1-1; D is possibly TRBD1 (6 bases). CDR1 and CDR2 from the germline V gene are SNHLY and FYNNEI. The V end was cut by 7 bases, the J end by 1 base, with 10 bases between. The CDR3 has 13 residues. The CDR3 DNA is TGTGCCAGCACCTGGACAGCGAACACTGAAGCTTTCTTT. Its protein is CASTWTANTEAFF. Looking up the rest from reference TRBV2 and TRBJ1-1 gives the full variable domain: EPEVTQTPSHQVTQMGQEVILRCVPISNHLYFYWYRQILGQKVEFLVSFYNNEISEKSEIFDDQFSVERPDGSNFTLKIRSTKLEDSAMYFCASTWTANTEAFFGQGTRLTVV.

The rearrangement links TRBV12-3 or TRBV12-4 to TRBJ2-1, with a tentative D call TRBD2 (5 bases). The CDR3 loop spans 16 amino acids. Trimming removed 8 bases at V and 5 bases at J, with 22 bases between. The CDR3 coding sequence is TGTGCCAGCTGCCTGGAGGATACCGAGGGAAACAATGAGCAGTTCTTC. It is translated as CASCLEDTEGNNEQFF.

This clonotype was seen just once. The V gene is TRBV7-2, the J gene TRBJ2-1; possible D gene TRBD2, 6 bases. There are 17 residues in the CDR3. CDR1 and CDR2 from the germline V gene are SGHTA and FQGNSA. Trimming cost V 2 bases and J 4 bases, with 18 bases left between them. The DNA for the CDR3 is TGTGCCAGCAGCTTACCCCGGGGTAGCGGAAGATACAATGAGCAGTTCTTC. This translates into CASSLPRGSGRYNEQFF.

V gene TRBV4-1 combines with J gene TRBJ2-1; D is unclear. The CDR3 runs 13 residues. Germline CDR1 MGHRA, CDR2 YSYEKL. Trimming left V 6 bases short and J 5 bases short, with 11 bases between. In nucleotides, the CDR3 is TGCGCCAGCAGGACGGAGTACCACAATGAGCAGTTCTTC. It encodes CASRTEYHNEQFF.

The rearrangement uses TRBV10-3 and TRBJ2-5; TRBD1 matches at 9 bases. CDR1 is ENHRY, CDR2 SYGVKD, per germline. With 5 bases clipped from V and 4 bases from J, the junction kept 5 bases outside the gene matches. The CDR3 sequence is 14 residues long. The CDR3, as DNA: TGTGCCATCAGTCCACAGGGGGCCCGAGAGACCCAGTACTTC. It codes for CAISPQGARETQYF.

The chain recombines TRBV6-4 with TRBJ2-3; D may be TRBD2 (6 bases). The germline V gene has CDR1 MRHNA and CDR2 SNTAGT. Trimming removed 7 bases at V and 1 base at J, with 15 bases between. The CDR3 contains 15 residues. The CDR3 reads CASIKAGRRTDTQYF. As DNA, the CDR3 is TGTGCCAGCATCAAGGCGGGACGTCGCACAGATACGCAGTATTTT.

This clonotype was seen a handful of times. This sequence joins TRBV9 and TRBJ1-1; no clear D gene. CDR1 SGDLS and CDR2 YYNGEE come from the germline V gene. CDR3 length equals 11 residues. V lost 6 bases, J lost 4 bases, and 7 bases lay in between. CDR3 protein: CASKGFTEAFF. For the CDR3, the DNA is TGTGCCAGCAAAGGGTTCACTGAAGCTTTCTTT.

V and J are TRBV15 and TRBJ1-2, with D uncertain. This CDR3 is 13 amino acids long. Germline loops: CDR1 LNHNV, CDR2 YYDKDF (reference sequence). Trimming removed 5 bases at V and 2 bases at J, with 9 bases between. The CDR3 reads CATSSRTNYGYTF. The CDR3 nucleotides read TGTGCCACCAGCTCCCGGACCAACTATGGCTACACCTTC. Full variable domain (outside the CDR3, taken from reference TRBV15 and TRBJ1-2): DAMVIQNPRYQVTQFGKPVTLSCSQTLNHNVMYWYQQKSSQAPKLLFHYYDKDFNNEADTPDNFQSRRPNTSFCFLDIRSPGLGDTAMYLCATSSRTNYGYTFGSGTRLTVV.

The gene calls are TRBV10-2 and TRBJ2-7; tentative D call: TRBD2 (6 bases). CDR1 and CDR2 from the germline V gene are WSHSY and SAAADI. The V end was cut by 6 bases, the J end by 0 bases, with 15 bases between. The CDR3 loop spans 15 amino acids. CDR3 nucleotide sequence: TGCGCCAGCAGGACGGGGACTGGTGACTCCTACGAGCAGTACTTC. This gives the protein CASRTGTGDSYEQYF.

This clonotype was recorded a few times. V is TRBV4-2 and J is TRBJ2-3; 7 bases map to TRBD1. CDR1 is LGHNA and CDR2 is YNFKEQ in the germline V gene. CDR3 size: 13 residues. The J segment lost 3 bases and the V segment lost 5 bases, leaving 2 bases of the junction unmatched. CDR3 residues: CASSDRETDTQYF. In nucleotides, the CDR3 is TGTGCCAGCAGCGACAGGGAAACAGATACGCAGTATTTT.

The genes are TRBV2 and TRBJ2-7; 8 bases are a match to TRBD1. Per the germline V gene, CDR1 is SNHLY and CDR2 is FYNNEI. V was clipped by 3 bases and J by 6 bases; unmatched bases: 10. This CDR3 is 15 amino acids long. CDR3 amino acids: CASSDPGTGLLEQYF. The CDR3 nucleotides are TGTGCCAGCAGTGACCCTGGGACAGGTCTGCTCGAGCAGTACTTC.

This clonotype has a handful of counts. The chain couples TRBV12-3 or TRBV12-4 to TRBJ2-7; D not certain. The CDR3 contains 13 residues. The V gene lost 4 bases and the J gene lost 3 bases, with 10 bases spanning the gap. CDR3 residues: CASSSFPYYEQYF. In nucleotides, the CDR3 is TGTGCCAGCAGTTCCTTCCCTTACTACGAGCAGTACTTC.

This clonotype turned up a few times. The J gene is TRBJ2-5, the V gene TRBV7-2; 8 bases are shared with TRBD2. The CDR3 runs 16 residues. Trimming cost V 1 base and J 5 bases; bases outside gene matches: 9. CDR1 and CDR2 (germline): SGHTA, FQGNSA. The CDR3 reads CASSLEFRGGDETQYF. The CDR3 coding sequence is TGTGCCAGCAGCTTAGAATTCCGGGGGGGGGATGAGACCCAGTACTTC.